This T cell receptor (beta chain) was captured in a study of CD4+ T cells in melanoma. Remarks on this clone: Its matching antigen is unknown.

Study-wide points: Diverse differentiation states were reported for melanoma neoantigen-specific CD4+ T cells. A reported correlation linked neoantigen-specific CD4+ T cells to CD8+, macrophage and B cell function.

Profiling relied on immunoSEQ multiplex PCR, and the TCRdb table lists in-frame clones only, not all of them. The table lists 13,000 to 15,000 clones, approximately 62% of them singletons. The germline gives CDR1 MNHEY, CDR2 SMNVEV (reference sequence). This CDR3 is built from 15 residues. V was trimmed by 7 bases and J by 1 base, leaving 14 bases between them. The sequenced sample consisted of cells from a culture (not recorded whether cultured in vitro). The TCR sequence derives from a human donor with melanoma. The chain is built from TRBV27 and TRBJ2-4; D is possibly TRBD1 (6 bases). The CDR3 here is CASMDFRGAKNIQYF. CDR3 bases: TGTGCCAGCATGGACTTTAGGGGGGCCAAAAACATTCAGTACTTC.